This is a list of T cell receptor beta chains from one sample in a study of cytomegalovirus exposure and HLA in healthy donors. Here immunoSEQ multiplex PCR was the method, and the copy in TCRdb shows in-frame clones only, minus some. The sample has roughly 150,000 clones; the top ten hold around 1.6%. Sequenced material: PBMCs. The receptors derive from a woman in her forties or fifties in good health and CMV-seronegative. The CDR3 runs from the conserved cysteine through the conserved F or W. A D gene is named only where the DNA matches it firmly.

d_call: -
j_call: TRBJ1-1
v_call: TRBV9
cdr3_nt: TGTGCCAGCAGCGTCCCCGGCGGGCAGCTGACTGAAGCTTTCTTT
cdr3_aa: CASSVPGGQLTEAFF

d_call: -
j_call: TRBJ2-3
v_call: TRBV30
cdr3_nt: TGTGCCTGGAGGAGTGGGCGACCCGTCACAGATACGCAGTATTTT
cdr3_aa: CAWRSGRPVTDTQYF

d_call: TRBD1
j_call: TRBJ1-1
v_call: TRBV15
cdr3_nt: TGTGCCACCAGCAGTCCAGGACAGGGGAACACTGAAGCTTTCTTT
cdr3_aa: CATSSPGQGNTEAFF

d_call: TRBD1
j_call: TRBJ1-6
v_call: TRBV5-1
cdr3_nt: TGCGCCAGCAGCTTTTTCGGGACAGGGGATAATTCACCCCTCCACTTT
cdr3_aa: CASSFFGTGDNSPLHF

d_call: -
j_call: TRBJ2-1
v_call: TRBV7-9
cdr3_nt: TGTGCCAGCAGCTTAGGAAGACTAGTCAGAGATGAGCAGTTCTTC
cdr3_aa: CASSLGRLVRDEQFF

d_call: TRBD1
j_call: TRBJ1-3
v_call: TRBV6-5
cdr3_nt: TGTGCCAGCGGCTCGGGACAGAACTCTGGAAACACCATATATTTT
cdr3_aa: CASGSGQNSGNTIYF

d_call: -
j_call: TRBJ1-2
v_call: TRBV9
cdr3_nt: TGTGCCAGCAGCCCCCCAAACCCTGGGCAGGACTATGGCTACACCTTC
cdr3_aa: CASSPPNPGQDYGYTF

d_call: TRBD1
j_call: TRBJ2-7
v_call: TRBV5-1
cdr3_nt: TGCGCCAGCAGCCGGACAGGGGAGTCCTACGAGCAGTACTTC
cdr3_aa: CASSRTGESYEQYF

d_call: -
j_call: TRBJ2-3
v_call: TRBV25-1
cdr3_nt: TGTGCCAGCAGTGATGACAGGCGAGGCACAGATACGCAGTATTTT
cdr3_aa: CASSDDRRGTDTQYF

d_call: -
j_call: TRBJ1-5
v_call: TRBV28
cdr3_nt: TGTGCCAGCAGTTTAGTCTATATTGAGCCCCAGCATTTT
cdr3_aa: CASSLVYIEPQHF

d_call: -
j_call: TRBJ2-5
v_call: TRBV9
cdr3_nt: TGTGCCAGCAGCGTAGCGGGCGGGAAAGAGACCCAGTACTTC
cdr3_aa: CASSVAGGKETQYF

d_call: TRBD1
j_call: TRBJ2-7
v_call: TRBV7-8
cdr3_nt: TGTGCCAGCAGTCATACCGGACAGGGGGCTAAATACGAGCAGTACTTC
cdr3_aa: CASSHTGQGAKYEQYF

d_call: -
j_call: TRBJ2-7
v_call: TRBV19
cdr3_nt: TGTGCCAGTCGCCCCGCAGGTTCCTACGAGCAGTACTTC
cdr3_aa: CASRPAGSYEQYF

d_call: TRBD1
j_call: TRBJ2-6
v_call: TRBV5-5
cdr3_nt: TGTGCCAGCAGCTTGCAAGGTGGGACAGGGGGTTCTGGGGCCAACGTCCTGACTTTC
cdr3_aa: CASSLQGGTGGSGANVLTF

d_call: -
j_call: TRBJ2-5
v_call: TRBV12-5
cdr3_nt: TGTGCTAGTGGGCTCCAACGAGAAGAGACCCAGTACTTC
cdr3_aa: CASGLQREETQYF

d_call: TRBD1
j_call: TRBJ1-4
v_call: TRBV2
cdr3_nt: TGTGCCACGCTGGACAGGGGAGGTGAAAAACTGTTTTTT
cdr3_aa: CATLDRGGEKLFF

d_call: TRBD1
j_call: TRBJ2-7
v_call: TRBV28
cdr3_nt: TGTGCCAGCAGTACGGGACAGGGAACCTACGAGCAGTACTTC
cdr3_aa: CASSTGQGTYEQYF

d_call: TRBD2
j_call: TRBJ2-1
v_call: TRBV15
cdr3_nt: TGTGCCACCAGCAGATCACGGACTAGCGGGAATGAGCAGTTCTTC
cdr3_aa: CATSRSRTSGNEQFF

d_call: -
j_call: TRBJ2-3
v_call: TRBV9
cdr3_nt: TGTGCCAGCACCCCCTCCAGGGGGGAAGCAGATACGCAGTATTTT
cdr3_aa: CASTPSRGEADTQYF

d_call: -
j_call: TRBJ1-1
v_call: TRBV6-5
cdr3_nt: TGTGCCAGCAGGCGAGGCACTGAAGCTTTCTTT
cdr3_aa: CASRRGTEAFF

d_call: -
j_call: TRBJ2-1
v_call: TRBV7-3
cdr3_nt: TGTGCCAGCAGCTTGGACTACTACAATGAGCAGTTCTTC
cdr3_aa: CASSLDYYNEQFF

d_call: -
j_call: TRBJ1-2
v_call: TRBV5-1
cdr3_nt: TGCGCCAGCAGCTTGGATCCAGGGTCCTATGGCTACACCTTC
cdr3_aa: CASSLDPGSYGYTF

d_call: TRBD1
j_call: TRBJ1-4
v_call: TRBV2
cdr3_nt: TGTGCCACCCGGGACAGGAGTGCAACTAATGAAAAACTGTTTTTT
cdr3_aa: CATRDRSATNEKLFF

d_call: TRBD2
j_call: TRBJ2-5
v_call: TRBV18
cdr3_nt: TGTGCCAGCTCACCGGGGACTAGCGTTGCGGAGACCCAGTACTTC
cdr3_aa: CASSPGTSVAETQYF

d_call: -
j_call: TRBJ2-1
v_call: TRBV1
cdr3_nt: TGCACCAGCAGCCAGGATAGGACTAGGGGGTACAATGAGCAGTTCTTC
cdr3_aa: CTSSQDRTRGYNEQFF

d_call: -
j_call: TRBJ2-1
v_call: TRBV2
cdr3_nt: TGTGCCAGCAGTCCTTGGACAGTGAGCTCCTACAATGAGCAGTTCTTC
cdr3_aa: CASSPWTVSSYNEQFF

d_call: -
j_call: TRBJ2-1
v_call: TRBV7-3
cdr3_nt: TGTGCCAGCAGCGATAGTGGCCAGGGCCTTTACAATGAGCAGTTCTTC
cdr3_aa: CASSDSGQGLYNEQFF

d_call: -
j_call: TRBJ2-6
v_call: TRBV18
cdr3_nt: TGTGCCAGCTCACCAGTAGAGTCAGGGGCGAGCTCTGGGGCCAACGTCCTGACTTTC
cdr3_aa: CASSPVESGASSGANVLTF

d_call: -
j_call: TRBJ2-5
v_call: TRBV5-5
cdr3_nt: TGTGCCAGCACCAGGGCTAGCGGTAGAGGGGGGGAGACCCAGTACTTC
cdr3_aa: CASTRASGRGGETQYF

d_call: -
j_call: TRBJ1-1
v_call: TRBV28
cdr3_nt: TGTGCCAGCAGTTTTACGGGTCTGGACACTGAAGCTTTCTTT
cdr3_aa: CASSFTGLDTEAFF

d_call: -
j_call: TRBJ2-7
v_call: TRBV11-1
cdr3_nt: TGTGCCAGCAGCTTAGCGGGAGGACCTAGGGTCGAGCAGTACTTC
cdr3_aa: CASSLAGGPRVEQYF